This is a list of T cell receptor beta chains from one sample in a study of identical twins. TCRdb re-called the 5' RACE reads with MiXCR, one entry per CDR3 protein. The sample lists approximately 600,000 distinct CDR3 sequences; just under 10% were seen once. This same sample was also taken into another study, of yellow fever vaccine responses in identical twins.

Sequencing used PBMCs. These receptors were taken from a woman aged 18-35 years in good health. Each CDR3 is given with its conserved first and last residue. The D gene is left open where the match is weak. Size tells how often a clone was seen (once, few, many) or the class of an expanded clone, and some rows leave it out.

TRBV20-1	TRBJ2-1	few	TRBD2	CSARDASNLAGGSNEQFF	TGCAGTGCTAGAGATGCCTCTAATTTAGCGGGGGGCTCCAATGAGCAGTTCTTC
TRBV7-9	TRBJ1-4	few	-	CASGVFATNEKLFF	TGTGCCAGCGGAGTGTTTGCAACTAATGAAAAACTGTTTTTT
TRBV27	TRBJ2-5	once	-	CASSVGAVAETQYF	TGTGCCAGCAGTGTCGGGGCAGTTGCAGAGACCCAGTACTTC
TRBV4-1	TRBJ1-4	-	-	CASGQAPGATAEKLFF	TGCGCCAGCGGCCAGGCGCCCGGGGCCACGGCGGAAAAACTGTTTTTT
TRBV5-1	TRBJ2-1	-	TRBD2	CASSLGTSGSRPNEQFF	TGCGCCAGCAGCTTGGGCACTAGCGGGAGCCGTCCCAATGAGCAGTTCTTC
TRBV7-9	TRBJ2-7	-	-	CASEGGFDYEQYF	TGTGCCAGCGAAGGGGGGTTTGACTACGAGCAGTACTTC
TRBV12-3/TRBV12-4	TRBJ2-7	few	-	CASSFPLRGRTYEQYF	TGTGCCAGCAGTTTTCCCCTGCGGGGAAGAACCTACGAGCAGTACTTC
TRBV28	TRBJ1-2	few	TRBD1	CASRLRDRDGYGYTF	TGTGCCAGCAGACTCCGGGACAGGGACGGCTATGGCTACACCTTC
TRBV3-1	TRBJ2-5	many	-	CASSQDEGKETQYF	TGTGCCAGCAGCCAAGATGAAGGCAAAGAGACCCAGTACTTC
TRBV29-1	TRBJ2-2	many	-	CSVVHGPANTGELFF	TGCAGCGTTGTGCACGGACCCGCGAACACCGGGGAGCTGTTTTTT
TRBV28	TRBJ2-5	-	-	CASSPLQGSGETQYF	TGTGCCAGCAGTCCCTTACAGGGTTCGGGGGAGACCCAGTACTTC
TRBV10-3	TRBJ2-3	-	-	CAISGIPDTQYF	TGTGCCATCAGTGGGATACCGGATACGCAGTATTTT
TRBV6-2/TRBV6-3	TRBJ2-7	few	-	CASSYKSEESSYEQYF	TGTGCCAGCAGTTACAAGAGCGAGGAGAGCTCCTACGAGCAGTACTTC
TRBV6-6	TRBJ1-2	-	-	CASSLIGSGYTF	TGTGCCAGCAGCCTGATCGGGAGCGGCTACACCTTC
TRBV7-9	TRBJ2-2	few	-	CASTSGFTTGELFF	TGTGCCAGCACCTCCGGTTTTACTACCGGGGAGCTGTTTTTT
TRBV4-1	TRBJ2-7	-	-	CASSQGPRAYEQYF	TGCGCCAGCAGCCAAGGACCGCGTGCCTACGAGCAGTACTTC
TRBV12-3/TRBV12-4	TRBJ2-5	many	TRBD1	CASSLGQNQETQYF	TGTGCCAGCAGTTTGGGACAGAACCAAGAGACCCAGTACTTC
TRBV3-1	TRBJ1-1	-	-	CACCGFLGHAGGTEAFF	TGTGCCTGCTGCGGATTTTTAGGTCACGCCGGAGGCACTGAAGCTTTCTTT